The 6 T cell receptor beta chains below come from one sample, sequenced in a study of CD8+ T cells in alopecia areata. TCR sequencing used cDNA made by reverse transcription of extracted RNA. The protocol was immunoSEQ multiplex PCR, while the TCRdb copy is restricted to in-frame clones and leaves out a portion. The top ten clones hold roughly 10% of a sample with more than 100,000 clones, 85% to 90% of them seen once. Treatment defined: oral pan-JAK inhibitor, 5-10 mg twice daily. The sample was CD8+ T cells sorted from blood, taken between weeks 30 and 35, from a patient treated with tofacitinib. Every receptor here comes from a human donor with alopecia areata.

The chain links TRBV27 to TRBJ2-7; 7 nucleotides align to TRBD1. V lost 8 bases, J lost 5 bases, and 12 bases stayed unmatched. The CDR3 spans 14 residues. Germline lookup yields CDR1 MNHEY and CDR2 SMNVEV (reference sequence). This CDR3 reads CASGQAGRVHEQYF. The CDR3 DNA reads as TGTGCCAGCGGACAGGCCGGGCGTGTCCACGAGCAGTACTTC.

This clone was detected once. The rearrangement uses TRBV6-1 and TRBJ1-5; perhaps TRBD1 as D (6 bases). The CDR3 covers 14 residues. Germline V CDR1 and CDR2: MNHNS, SASEGT. V dropped 6 bases and J dropped 5 bases, with 14 bases sitting between them. The CDR3 is CASSEWWGHQPQHF. CDR3 sequence (DNA): TGTGCCAGCAGCGAATGGTGGGGGCATCAGCCCCAGCATTTT.

The rearrangement joins TRBV29-1 to TRBJ2-7; 9 bases align to TRBD2. V trimming: 6 bases; J trimming: 3 bases; junction bases outside the gene matches: 6. From germline, CDR1 is SQVTM and CDR2 ANQGSEA. CDR3 length: 13 residues. The CDR3 DNA is TGCAGCGTCAAGACTAGCGGCCGCTACGAGCAGTACTTC. Its translation is CSVKTSGRYEQYF.

This chain links TRBV30 with TRBJ2-1; TRBD1 is a possible D gene (5 bases). This CDR3 has 14 residues. Between the trimmed V and J ends, which lost 0 bases and 6 bases, there was a span of 12 bases. Per the germline V gene, CDR1 is GTSNPN and CDR2 is SVGIG (reference sequence). CDR3 nucleotide sequence: TGTGCCTGGAGTGTAGGGGCAGGAGCCAATGAGCAGTTCTTC. It yields the protein CAWSVGAGANEQFF.

V usage is TRBV29-1 and J usage is TRBJ2-3; D perhaps matches TRBD1 (6 bases). The CDR3 consists of 14 residues. Germline V gene lookup returns CDR1 SQVTM and CDR2 ANQGSEA. Trimming left V 2 bases short and J 0 bases short, with 9 bases between. CDR3 sequence (DNA): TGCAGCGTTGAATCAGGGGCTAGCACAGATACGCAGTATTTT. It specifies CSVESGASTDTQYF.

This clone appeared once. This chain connects TRBV7-9 to TRBJ1-1; a weak D match, TRBD1 (6 bases). Germline V gene lookup returns CDR1 SEHNR and CDR2 FQNEAQ (reference sequence). CDR3 size: 15 residues. V was cut by 2 bases and J by 1 base, with 11 bases left in between. In DNA form, the CDR3 reads TGTGCCAGCAGCTTACCCAGGGGCGAGAACACTGAAGCTTTCTTT. Its translation is CASSLPRGENTEAFF. The variable domain in full, completed from reference TRBV7-9 and TRBJ1-1, reads DTGVSQNPRHKITKRGQNVTFRCDPISEHNRLYWYRQTLGQGPEFLTYFQNEAQLEKSRLLSDRFSAERPKGSFSTLEIQRTEQGDSAMYLCASSLPRGENTEAFFGQGTRLTVV.